This entry concerns a single T cell receptor (beta chain). Its antigen is unidentified. PCR primers comprised 60 Vbeta and 13 Jbeta primers. Original methodology: Roughly 12 million of 80 million or so unique TCR beta chains were shared, per a later count. Assay used: immunoSEQ multiplex PCR; TCRdb lists only in-frame clones, some missing. The DNA was the basis for D and trimming; V, J and clone size are from that table. The table includes 85,000 to 100,000 clones, about four fifths detected once. Per the germline V gene, CDR1 is SGHVS and CDR2 is FQNEAQ. With 3 bases removed from V and 10 bases from J, the gap between germline ends came to 25 bases. The CDR3 sequence is 18 residues long. This specimen belongs to a study of cytomegalovirus exposure and HLA in healthy donors. Whole-study results and caveats: The study labeled 150 or so TCR beta chains cytomegalovirus-associated. Immune exposure was documented only through CMV serostatus.

What was sequenced was PBMCs. The clonotype was recovered from a woman aged 40-49 years in good health and CMV-seronegative. The genes are TRBV7-8 and TRBJ1-6; maybe TRBD1 (5 bases). Written as DNA, the CDR3 is TGTGCCAGCAGCTTTCCCTCTGGTCGGGGGTTAGAGCGGTCACCCCTCCACTTT. Its translation: CASSFPSGRGLERSPLHF.